This passage covers 16 T cell receptor beta chains from one sample sequenced in a study of blood T cell repertoires in COVID-19. TCRdb's table, derived via immunoSEQ multiplex PCR, lists solely in-frame clones and lacks some. The repertoire has roughly 130,000 clones, around 87% of them found once; the top ten carry approximately 3.6%. Specimen: peripheral blood. These receptors all come from a woman in her sixties with acute or convalescent COVID-19.

This sequence joins TRBV24-1 and TRBJ2-3; 10 nucleotides match TRBD1. Germline CDR1 is KGHDR and CDR2 is SFDVKD. The CDR3 covers 16 residues. Trimming at V came to 9 bases and at J to 5 bases, leaving 13 bases not matched to a gene. CDR3 sequence reads: CATGPPGQGSLDTQYF. The CDR3 DNA reads TGTGCCACCGGGCCGCCGGGACAGGGGAGTCTAGATACGCAGTATTTT.

This rearrangement joins TRBV5-6 to TRBJ2-3; 8 nucleotides line up with TRBD2. The ends lost 2 bases at V and 0 bases at J; junction bases unmatched: 14. Per the germline V gene, CDR1 is SGHDT and CDR2 is YYEEEE. CDR3 length: 19 residues. This CDR3 reads CASSFPQVAGTGSTDTQYF. The CDR3 coding sequence is TGTGCCAGCAGCTTCCCCCAGGTAGCGGGAACGGGGAGCACAGATACGCAGTATTTT.

The chain has TRBV19 and TRBJ2-6, with 10 bases that match TRBD2. The CDR3 runs to 16 residues. The germline V gene encodes CDR1 LNHDA and CDR2 SQIVND (reference sequence). V lost 6 bases to trimming and J lost 1 base; unmatched junction nucleotides: 3. CDR3 amino acids: CASSGSGRSGANVLTF. CDR3 nucleotides: TGTGCCAGTAGCGGTAGCGGGAGGTCTGGGGCCAACGTCCTGACTTTC.

V is TRBV20-1 and J is TRBJ2-7; tentative D call: TRBD1 (6 bases). V lost 5 bases, J lost 5 bases, and 10 bases lay in between. The CDR3 is 11 amino acids. Germline V gene sequence: CDR1 DFQATT, CDR2 SNEGSKA (reference sequence). CDR3 sequence reads: CSAAQGDEQYV. The CDR3 nucleotides read TGCAGTGCTGCACAGGGAGACGAGCAGTACGTC.

The genes are TRBV5-1 and TRBJ2-3; D remains ambiguous. V was trimmed by 4 bases and J by 3 bases, leaving 6 bases between them. The CDR3 length is 12 residues. Per germline, CDR1 SGHRS and CDR2 YFSETQ. This chain's CDR3 is CASSGQTDTQYF. The CDR3 region has the DNA TGCGCCAGCAGCGGCCAGACAGATACGCAGTATTTT.

The chain carries TRBV2 and TRBJ1-2, with 9 nucleotides matching TRBD1. CDR1 is SNHLY and CDR2 is FYNNEI in the germline V gene. V shed 8 bases, J shed 7 bases, and the junction held 11 bases outside the gene matches. CDR3 length: 14 residues. The CDR3 DNA sequence: TGTGCCAGCGGGCTTCACGGGACAGGGCTTGGCTACACCTTC. This codes for CASGLHGTGLGYTF. Looking up the rest from reference TRBV2 and TRBJ1-2 gives the full variable domain: EPEVTQTPSHQVTQMGQEVILRCVPISNHLYFYWYRQILGQKVEFLVSFYNNEISEKSEIFDDQFSVERPDGSNFTLKIRSTKLEDSAMYFCASGLHGTGLGYTFGSGTRLTVV.

This sequence joins TRBV5-1 and TRBJ2-3; the D gene is possibly TRBD1 (5 bases). The V gene's germline CDR1 is SGHRS and CDR2 YFSETQ. The CDR3 extends over 11 amino acids. V lost 7 bases, J lost 4 bases, and 7 bases lay in between. The CDR3 DNA sequence: TGCGCCAGCGGGGCTGCAGATACGCAGTATTTT. Translation gives CASGAADTQYF.

The rearrangement joins TRBV2 to TRBJ2-7; maybe TRBD1 (7 bases). The CDR3 spans 11 residues. CDR1 SNHLY and CDR2 FYNNEI come from the germline V gene. CDR3 residues: CASSPGAGTEV. For the CDR3, the DNA is TGTGCCAGCAGCCCGGGGGCGGGGACAGAAGTC.

J is TRBJ1-4 and V is TRBV28; 7 positions match TRBD1. The V gene's germline CDR1 is MDHEN and CDR2 SYDVKM. V lost 4 bases to trimming and J lost 10 bases; unmatched junction nucleotides: 6. CDR3 length equals 13 residues. CDR3 sequence (DNA): TGTGCCAGCAGTTCGACAGGGTACGGAAAACTGTTTTTT. Translated, it gives CASSSTGYGKLFF.

In its sample, this clone was seen once. V usage is TRBV18 and J usage is TRBJ1-2, with TRBD1 as a possible D gene (6 bases). This CDR3 comprises 14 residues. V lost 8 bases and J 7 bases, leaving 20 bases between the germline ends. CDR1 and CDR2 from the germline V gene are KGHSH and LQKENI. DNA for the CDR3: TGTGCCAGCCGACTGAGCGGGGGGCGGAGTGGCTACACCTTC. It codes for CASRLSGGRSGYTF.

This clone was seen a few times. The chain joins TRBV5-1 to TRBJ1-1; the D gene is possibly TRBD1 (5 bases). There are 14 residues in the CDR3. The germline V and J ends were trimmed by 0 bases and 5 bases, with 11 bases remaining between them. The germline gives CDR1 SGHRS, CDR2 YFSETQ. CDR3 nucleotides: TGCGCCAGCAGCTTGGACAGGCCGGGTACTGAAGCTTTCTTT. Translation: CASSLDRPGTEAFF.

This clone came up a few times. CDR3 DNA: TGTGCCAGCAGCCAAGATCGACAGAACACTGAAGCTTTCTTT. Translated: CASSQDRQNTEAFF. The chain recombines TRBV4-2 with TRBJ1-1; no clear D gene. The CDR3 is 14 amino acids. Germline CDR1 and CDR2: LGHNA and YNFKEQ. Between the trimmed V and J ends, which lost 0 bases and 1 base, there was a span of 6 bases.

This chain uses TRBV19 with TRBJ1-5; possible D gene TRBD1, 5 bases. The CDR3 totals 16 residues. V lost 4 bases to trimming and J lost 5 bases, with 18 bases between them. The germline V gene has CDR1 LNHDA and CDR2 SQIVND (reference sequence). The CDR3 protein is CASSTPLRGTHQPQHF. CDR3 coding DNA: TGTGCCAGTAGTACCCCGCTAAGAGGGACTCATCAGCCCCAGCATTTT.

In this sample, this clone turned up once. The chain joins TRBV5-4 to TRBJ2-5; TRBD1 aligns across 7 bases. Germline V gene data show CDR1 as SGHNT and CDR2 as YYREEE (reference sequence). The CDR3 has 14 residues. J gave up 5 bases and V 0 bases, and 4 bases lay outside the gene matches. The DNA of the CDR3 is TGTGCCAGCAGCTTGGACAGGGGATGGGAGACCCAGTACTTC. It codes for CASSLDRGWETQYF.

The CDR3 sequence is CASAWGTGNTGNTIYF. CDR3 sequence (DNA): TGTGCCAGCGCCTGGGGGACAGGGAACACTGGAAACACCATATATTTT. The chain employs TRBV7-9 and TRBJ1-3, with 9 bases fitting TRBD1. There are 16 residues in the CDR3. Losses at the gene ends were 8 bases for V and 2 bases for J; bases not matched to a gene: 10. Germline V gene sequence: CDR1 SEHNR, CDR2 FQNEAQ (reference sequence).

The chain carries TRBV28 and TRBJ1-2; D unresolved. The germline V and J ends were trimmed by 5 bases and 5 bases, with 15 bases remaining between them. Germline assignment: CDR1 MDHEN and CDR2 SYDVKM. This CDR3 is built from 14 residues. Written as DNA, the CDR3 is TGTGCCAGCAGTAAGCTTGATGGACTGTATGGCTACACCTTC. This gives the protein CASSKLDGLYGYTF.